The rows below give T cell receptor beta chains drawn from one sample of a study of cytomegalovirus exposure and HLA in healthy donors. Here immunoSEQ multiplex PCR was the method, and the copy in TCRdb shows in-frame clones only, minus some. Here the sample spans some 190,000 clones, over 60% being singletons. The sequenced sample consisted of PBMCs. These receptors originate from a woman aged 25 to 45 in good health and CMV-seropositive. CDR3s include the opening cysteine and the closing phenylalanine or tryptophan. Fields, in order: D gene, J gene, CDR3 length, clone size, V gene, CDR3 DNA, CDR3 protein. The D gene is left open where the match is weak. A clone size is listed for some rows: how often the clone was seen (once, few, many), or a class if it is expanded.

D gene: TRBD1; J gene: TRBJ1-6; CDR3 length: 15; clone size: NA; V gene: TRBV30; CDR3 DNA: TGTGCCTGGAGTGTGGGACAGCCCCCTAATTCACCCCTCCACTTT; CDR3 protein: CAWSVGQPPNSPLHF
D gene: NA; J gene: TRBJ2-2; CDR3 length: 16; clone size: NA; V gene: TRBV10-3; CDR3 DNA: TGTGCCAGCAGTGAAGGCACCGGGAGCAACACCGGGGAGCTGTTTTTT; CDR3 protein: CASSEGTGSNTGELFF
D gene: TRBD2; J gene: TRBJ2-3; CDR3 length: 15; clone size: NA; V gene: TRBV9; CDR3 DNA: TGTGCCAGCAACCTCGGACTAGCGGGCACAGATACGCAGTATTTT; CDR3 protein: CASNLGLAGTDTQYF
D gene: TRBD1; J gene: TRBJ1-1; CDR3 length: 14; clone size: NA; V gene: TRBV11-2; CDR3 DNA: TGTGCCAGCAGCTCTCAGGGGGCGGACACTGAAGCTTTCTTT; CDR3 protein: CASSSQGADTEAFF
D gene: NA; J gene: TRBJ2-1; CDR3 length: 16; clone size: NA; V gene: TRBV5-6; CDR3 DNA: TGTGCCAGCAGCTTGATTAGCGCGGGCTCCTACAATGAGCAGTTCTTC; CDR3 protein: CASSLISAGSYNEQFF
D gene: NA; J gene: TRBJ2-1; CDR3 length: 12; clone size: NA; V gene: TRBV27; CDR3 DNA: TGTGCCAGCAGTTTTCGGGGGGCTGAGCAGTTCTTC; CDR3 protein: CASSFRGAEQFF
D gene: NA; J gene: TRBJ2-3; CDR3 length: 15; clone size: NA; V gene: TRBV19; CDR3 DNA: TGTGCCAGTAGTGAAGTAGCTACACGCACAGATACGCAGTATTTT; CDR3 protein: CASSEVATRTDTQYF
D gene: NA; J gene: TRBJ2-1; CDR3 length: 14; clone size: NA; V gene: TRBV11-2; CDR3 DNA: TGTGCCAGCAGCCCGGGGGATCCCCTCGATGAGCAGTTCTTC; CDR3 protein: CASSPGDPLDEQFF
D gene: TRBD1; J gene: TRBJ2-3; CDR3 length: 14; clone size: NA; V gene: TRBV10-3; CDR3 DNA: TGTGCCTCCCAGACAGGGGGTAGCACAGATACGCAGTATTTT; CDR3 protein: CASQTGGSTDTQYF
D gene: NA; J gene: TRBJ2-1; CDR3 length: 13; clone size: NA; V gene: TRBV7-2; CDR3 DNA: TGTGCCAGCAGCTTAGGACTTTACAATGAGCAGTTCTTC; CDR3 protein: CASSLGLYNEQFF
D gene: TRBD2; J gene: TRBJ2-1; CDR3 length: 15; clone size: NA; V gene: TRBV11-2; CDR3 DNA: TGTGCCAGCAGCCCTTTCCAAGCGGGAGAGGATGAGCAGTTCTTC; CDR3 protein: CASSPFQAGEDEQFF
D gene: NA; J gene: TRBJ2-1; CDR3 length: 13; clone size: once; V gene: TRBV25-1; CDR3 DNA: TGTGCCAGCACCAGAGGGTCAAACAATGAGCAGTTCTTC; CDR3 protein: CASTRGSNNEQFF
D gene: NA; J gene: TRBJ1-2; CDR3 length: 13; clone size: NA; V gene: TRBV30; CDR3 DNA: TGTGCCTGGAGTCCCGAAAGTACGGGAGCATACACCTTC; CDR3 protein: CAWSPESTGAYTF